The 10 T cell receptor beta chains below come from one sample, sequenced in a study of breast tumors, draining lymph nodes, adjacent tissues. TCRdb analysed the multiplex PCR reads with MiXCR anew, one entry per CDR3 protein. The repertoire has about 22,000 distinct CDR3 sequences, about 64% of them found once; the top ten carry approximately 21%. What was sequenced was tumor-adjacent breast tissue. These TCRs come from a female donor with breast cancer. Some clones in this sample may be carry-over from other donors' samples.

The chain links TRBV10-3 to TRBJ2-6; D uncertain. V lost 3 bases and J 0 bases, leaving 6 bases between the germline ends. Germline CDR1 is ENHRY and CDR2 is SYGVKD. This CDR3 has 15 amino acids. CDR3 coding DNA: TGTGCCATCAGTGATTGGGACTCTGGGGCCAACGTCCTGACTTTC. Translation gives CAISDWDSGANVLTF.

The chain links TRBV5-1 to TRBJ2-3; the match to TRBD2 covers 11 bases. The germline V gene has CDR1 SGHRS and CDR2 YFSETQ. V lost 4 bases to trimming and J lost 2 bases; unmatched junction nucleotides: 6. This CDR3 is 16 amino acids long. The CDR3 region has the DNA TGCGCCAGCAGCATCCAGACTAGCGGGACCACAGATACGCAGTATTTT. Protein product: CASSIQTSGTTDTQYF.

CDR3 protein: CASSLTGDPYEQYF. CDR3 coding DNA: TGTGCCAGCAGCTTAACAGGGGACCCCTACGAGCAGTACTTC. This chain uses TRBV7-9 with TRBJ2-7, with 7 bases that match TRBD1. The CDR3 sequence is 14 residues long. V shed 2 bases and J 2 bases; nucleotides not matched to a gene: 3. The germline gives CDR1 SEHNR, CDR2 FQNEAQ (reference sequence).

This chain connects TRBV6-5 to TRBJ2-3; no definite D call. Germline lookup yields CDR1 MNHEY and CDR2 SVGAGI. V lost 7 bases and J lost 0, with 14 bases in between. CDR3 length equals 15 residues. For the CDR3, the DNA is TGTGCCAGCACCTACAAAGGGCGTAGCACAGATACGCAGTATTTT. It yields the protein CASTYKGRSTDTQYF.

This clonotype was detected ten times or more. The rearrangement uses TRBV11-2 and TRBJ2-2, with D hard to call. Trimming cost V 0 bases and J 6 bases, with 8 bases left between them. CDR1 and CDR2 (germline): SGHAT, FQNNGV. CDR3 size: 14 residues. The CDR3: CASSLDRKAGELFF. Here the CDR3 DNA reads TGTGCCAGCAGCTTAGATCGCAAGGCCGGGGAGCTGTTTTTT.

This clonotype was detected once. The chain carries TRBV19 and TRBJ1-2; D unresolved. The ends were cut back, 9 bases at V and 5 bases at J, with 10 bases in the middle. Germline V gene sequence: CDR1 LNHDA, CDR2 SQIVND (reference sequence). This CDR3 contains 11 residues. CDR3 amino acids: CASFIPYGYTF. In DNA form, the CDR3 reads TGTGCCAGCTTTATACCGTATGGCTACACCTTC.

The rearrangement links TRBV7-2 to TRBJ1-1; 7 nucleotides match TRBD1. Losses at the gene ends were 6 bases for V and 2 bases for J; bases not matched to a gene: 6. This CDR3 comprises 14 residues. Looked up from germline, CDR1 is SGHTA and CDR2 is FQGNSA. CDR3 amino acids: CASRLRQGNTEAFF. The CDR3 DNA reads as TGTGCCAGCAGACTGAGACAGGGAAACACTGAAGCTTTCTTT.

This clonotype counts as medium-sized. The chain recombines TRBV20-1 with TRBJ2-3; 10 bases map to TRBD1. Germline values: CDR1 DFQATT, CDR2 SNEGSKA (reference sequence). The CDR3 spans 14 residues. The ends lost 6 bases at V and 3 bases at J; junction bases unmatched: 6. CDR3 DNA sequence: TGCAGTGCCCCGACAGGGGGCAGGACAGATACGCAGTATTTT. Its protein product is CSAPTGGRTDTQYF.

J is TRBJ2-5 and V is TRBV7-9; D not resolved. The V gene lost 4 bases and the J gene lost 0 bases, with 6 bases spanning the gap. The length of the CDR3 is 13 residues. CDR1 and CDR2 (germline): SEHNR, FQNEAQ (reference sequence). The DNA for the CDR3 is TGTGCCAGCAGCTCCCCGTACCAAGAGACCCAGTACTTC. Protein product: CASSSPYQETQYF.

The CDR3 loop is CSASRGGDNSPLHF. The CDR3 DNA is TGCAGTGCTTCAAGGGGAGGCGATAATTCACCCCTCCACTTT. The gene calls are TRBV20-1 and TRBJ1-6; D might be TRBD1 (5 bases). Germline CDR1 is DFQATT and CDR2 is SNEGSKA (reference sequence). The CDR3 spans 14 residues. The V end lost 5 bases, the J end lost 5 bases, and 13 bases lay between the germline ends.